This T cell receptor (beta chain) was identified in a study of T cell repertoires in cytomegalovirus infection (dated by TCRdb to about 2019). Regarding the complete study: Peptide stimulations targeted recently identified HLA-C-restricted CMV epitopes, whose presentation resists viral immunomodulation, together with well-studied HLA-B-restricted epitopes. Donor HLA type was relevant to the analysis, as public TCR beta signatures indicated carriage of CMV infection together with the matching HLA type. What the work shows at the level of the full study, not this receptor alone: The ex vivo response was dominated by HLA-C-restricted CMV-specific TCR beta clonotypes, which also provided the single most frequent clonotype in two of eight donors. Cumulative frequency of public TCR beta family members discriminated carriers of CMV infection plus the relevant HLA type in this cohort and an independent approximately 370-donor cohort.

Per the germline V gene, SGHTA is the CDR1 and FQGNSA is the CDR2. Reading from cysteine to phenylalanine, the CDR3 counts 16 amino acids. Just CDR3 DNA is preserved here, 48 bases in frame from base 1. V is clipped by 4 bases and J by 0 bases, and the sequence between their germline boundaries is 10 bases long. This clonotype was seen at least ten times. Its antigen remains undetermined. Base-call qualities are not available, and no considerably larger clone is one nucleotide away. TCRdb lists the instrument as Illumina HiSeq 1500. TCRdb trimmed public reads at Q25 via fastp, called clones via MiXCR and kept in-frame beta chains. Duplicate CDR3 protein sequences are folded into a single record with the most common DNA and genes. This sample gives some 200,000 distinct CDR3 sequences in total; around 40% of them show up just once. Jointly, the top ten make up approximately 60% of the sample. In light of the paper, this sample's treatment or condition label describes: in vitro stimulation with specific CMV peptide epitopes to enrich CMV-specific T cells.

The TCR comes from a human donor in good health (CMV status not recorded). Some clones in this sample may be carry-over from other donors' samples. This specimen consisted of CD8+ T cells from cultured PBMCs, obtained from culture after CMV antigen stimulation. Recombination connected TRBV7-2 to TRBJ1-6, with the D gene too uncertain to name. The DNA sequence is TGTGCCAGCAGCTCGACGGGGAGCTCCTATAATTCACCCCTCCACTTT. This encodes CASSSTGSSYNSPLHF.